The TCR beta chain described here comes from a study of human CD8 memory T cell subsets. Concerning this clonotype: Its antigen is as yet unknown.

Libraries targeted TCR beta using 5' RACE with UMIs. One entry per CDR3 protein, without DNA, is what TCRdb gives after re-calling the 5' RACE reads. Recorded for this sample: fewer than 20,000 distinct CDR3 sequences. TSTEM referred to stem-like memory CD8+ T cells, which were CCR7+ PD-1- TIGIT-. Whole-study results and caveats: Although both stem-like subsets shared clonotypes with effector memory cells, the stem-like memory and precursor exhausted T cell repertoires overlapped only minimally with each other. Estimation with Chao1 suggested higher diversity among stem-like memory T cells relative to precursor exhausted T cells.

The clonotype comes from a human donor in good health. Sequenced: CD8+ stem-like memory T cells (TSCM and TCM) sorted from PBMCs. The sample's subset: stem-like memory CD8 T cells (TSTEM), CCR7+ PD-1- TIGIT-.

The CDR3: CASSLVNRGYEQYF. The rearrangement uses TRBV7-9 and TRBJ2-7; TCRdb proposes TRBD1, but this gene call is untestable without DNA. This CDR3 has 14 residues. In germline, CDR1 is SEHNR, CDR2 FQNEAQ (reference sequence). Full variable domain (outside the CDR3, taken from reference TRBV7-9 and TRBJ2-7): DTGVSQNPRHKITKRGQNVTFRCDPISEHNRLYWYRQTLGQGPEFLTYFQNEAQLEKSRLLSDRFSAERPKGSFSTLEIQRTEQGDSAMYLCASSLVNRGYEQYFGPGTRLTVT.